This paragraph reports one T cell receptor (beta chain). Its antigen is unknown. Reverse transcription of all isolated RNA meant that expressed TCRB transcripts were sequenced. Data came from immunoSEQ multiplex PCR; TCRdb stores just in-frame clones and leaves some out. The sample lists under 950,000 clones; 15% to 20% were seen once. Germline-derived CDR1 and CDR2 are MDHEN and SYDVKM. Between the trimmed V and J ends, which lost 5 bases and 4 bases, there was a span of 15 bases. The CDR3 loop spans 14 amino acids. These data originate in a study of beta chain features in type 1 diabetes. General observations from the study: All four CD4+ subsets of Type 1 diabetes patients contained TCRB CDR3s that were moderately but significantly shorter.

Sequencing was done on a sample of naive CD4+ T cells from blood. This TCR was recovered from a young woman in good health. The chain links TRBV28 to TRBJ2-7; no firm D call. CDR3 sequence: CASSLPQVRYEQYF. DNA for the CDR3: TGTGCCAGCAGTCTCCCGCAGGTCAGGTACGAGCAGTACTTC.